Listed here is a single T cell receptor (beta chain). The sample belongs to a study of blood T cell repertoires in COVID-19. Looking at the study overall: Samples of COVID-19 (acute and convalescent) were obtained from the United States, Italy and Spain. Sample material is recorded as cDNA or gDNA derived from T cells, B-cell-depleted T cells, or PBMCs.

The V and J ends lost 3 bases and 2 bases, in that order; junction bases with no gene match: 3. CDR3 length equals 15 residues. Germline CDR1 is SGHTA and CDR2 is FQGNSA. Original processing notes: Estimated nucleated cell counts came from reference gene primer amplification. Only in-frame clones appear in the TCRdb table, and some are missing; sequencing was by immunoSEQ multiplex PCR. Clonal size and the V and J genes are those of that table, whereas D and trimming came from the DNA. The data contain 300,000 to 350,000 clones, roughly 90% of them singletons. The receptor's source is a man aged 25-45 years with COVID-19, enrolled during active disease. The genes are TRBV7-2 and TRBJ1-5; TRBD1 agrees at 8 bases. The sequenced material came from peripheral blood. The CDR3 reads CASSLETGGNQPQHF. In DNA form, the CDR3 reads TGTGCCAGCAGCTTGGAGACAGGGGGCAATCAGCCCCAGCATTTT.